The T cell receptor (beta chain) described here comes from a study of cytomegalovirus exposure and HLA in healthy donors. Overall study findings and caveats: In a later analysis, TCR beta V- and J-gene trimming showed a link to a missense DCLRE1C variant.

Germline assignment: CDR1 SGHRS and CDR2 YFSETQ. Trimming removed 3 bases from V and 5 bases from J, with 10 bases in between. This CDR3 region has 13 residues. As for this clone: The target antigen is unknown.

It was with 60 Vbeta and 13 Jbeta primers that the PCR ran. Method: immunoSEQ multiplex PCR; TCRdb's copy keeps in-frame clones and lacks some. The sample has approximately 200,000 clones; around 81% are singletons. The specimen was PBMCs. This chain connects TRBV5-1 to TRBJ2-3, with D perhaps matching TRBD1 (5 bases). The source of this sequence is a woman aged 18-29 years in good health and CMV-seropositive. The CDR3 loop reads CASSSWGLDTQYF. CDR3 in DNA: TGCGCCAGCAGCTCCTGGGGCCTAGATACGCAGTATTTT.